These T cell receptor beta chains were read from a single sample in a study of regulatory T cells in long-lasting Graves disease. TCRdb itself ran the multiplex PCR reads through MiXCR, one entry per CDR3 protein. This sample carries around 500,000 distinct CDR3 sequences, roughly 14% of them seen once, and the ten largest clones take 8.5% to 10%. This sample also appeared in a second study, on T cells in Graves' hyperthyroidism and ophthalmopathy.

The sequences come from peripheral blood mononuclear cells (PBMCs), collected at new diagnosis, from a patient treated with antithyroid drugs. The receptors originated from a young man with Graves disease. The CDR3 runs from the conserved cysteine through the conserved F or W. D genes are given only for firm matches. Only part of the rows carry a size: once, few, many, or a class if the clone is expanded.

once	TRBV20-1	TRBD1	TRBJ2-1	CSANRGRNEQFF	TGCAGTGCTAACAGGGGGCGGAATGAGCAGTTCTTC
many	TRBV2	.	TRBJ2-1	CASSDQGWYENEQFF	TGTGCCAGCAGTGATCAGGGGTGGTACGAGAATGAGCAGTTCTTC
few	TRBV20-1	TRBD2	TRBJ2-1	CSASRTSRSEQFF	TGCAGTGCTTCCCGGACTAGTAGAAGTGAGCAGTTCTTC
many	TRBV12-3/TRBV12-4	TRBD2	TRBJ2-5	CASSLVIAGETQYF	TGTGCCAGCAGTTTAGTGATAGCGGGGGAGACCCAGTACTTC
.	TRBV6-1	TRBD1	TRBJ2-7	CASRPLDRVGDEQYF	TGTGCCAGCAGACCCCTGGACAGGGTAGGCGACGAGCAGTACTTC
many	TRBV20-1	TRBD1	TRBJ2-7	CSARGRGTGLYEQYF	TGCAGTGCTAGGGGTCGGGGGACAGGACTCTACGAGCAGTACTTC
many	TRBV11-2	.	TRBJ2-3	CASSLDGGNMDTQYF	TGTGCCAGCAGCTTAGATGGGGGGAACATGGATACGCAGTATTTT
.	TRBV29-1	.	TRBJ2-5	CSAAEGPQGTQYF	TGCAGCGCAGCGGAAGGCCCCCAGGGGACCCAGTACTTC
.	TRBV6-1	.	TRBJ1-5	CASSESSSDGPQHF	TGTGCCAGCAGTGAAAGTAGCAGCGACGGCCCCCAGCATTTT
many	TRBV28	.	TRBJ1-5	CASSSGSYQPQHF	TGTGCCAGCAGTTCTGGCTCCTATCAGCCCCAGCATTTT
many	TRBV10-3	TRBD2	TRBJ2-5	CAINENSGKETQYF	TGTGCCATCAACGAGAATAGCGGGAAAGAGACCCAGTACTTC
many	TRBV27	TRBD2	TRBJ2-3	CASRPFGGGSFTDTQYF	TGTGCCAGCAGACCTTTCGGGGGAGGGTCATTTACAGATACGCAGTATTTT
.	TRBV5-4	TRBD2	TRBJ2-2	CASSLPGTSGSTGELFF	TGTGCCAGCAGTCTTCCTGGGACTAGCGGGAGCACCGGGGAGCTGTTTTTT
many	TRBV12-3/TRBV12-4	.	TRBJ1-1	CASSSIQGVTEAFF	TGTGCCAGCAGTTCCATCCAAGGAGTCACTGAAGCTTTCTTT
.	TRBV7-2	.	TRBJ1-2	CASSSKDTYGYTF	TGTGCCAGCAGCTCCAAGGACACCTATGGCTACACCTTC
.	TRBV18	.	TRBJ2-1	CASSPPQGGFKNEQFF	TGTGCCAGCTCACCCCCCCAGGGGGGATTCAAGAATGAGCAGTTCTTC
many	TRBV12-3/TRBV12-4	TRBD2	TRBJ2-5	CASSPSGTSVGTQYF	TGTGCCAGCAGCCCCTCCGGGACTAGCGTAGGGACCCAGTACTTC
many	TRBV30	TRBD1	TRBJ1-5	CAWSVGGGAGQPQHF	TGTGCCTGGAGTGTTGGAGGGGGCGCGGGTCAGCCCCAGCATTTT
many	TRBV29-1	.	TRBJ1-6	CSVRLGRDHSPLHF	TGCAGCGTCCGATTGGGCAGGGATCATTCACCCCTCCACTTT
many	TRBV10-3	.	TRBJ1-1	CAISESTWDTEAFF	TGTGCCATCAGTGAGTCGACTTGGGACACTGAAGCTTTCTTT
.	TRBV2	.	TRBJ2-4	CASSGHRENIQYF	TGTGCCAGCAGTGGCCACCGGGAAAACATTCAGTACTTC
many	TRBV18	TRBD1	TRBJ2-1	CASSAGTGAYNEQFF	TGTGCCAGCTCGGCCGGGACAGGGGCATACAATGAGCAGTTCTTC
few	TRBV20-1	TRBD2	TRBJ2-7	CSASIVAGGYAYEQYF	TGCAGTGCTAGTATCGTAGCGGGAGGATACGCCTACGAGCAGTACTTC
.	TRBV6-1	TRBD2	TRBJ2-4	CASRRASGRADIQYF	TGTGCCAGCAGGCGGGCTAGCGGGAGGGCCGACATTCAGTACTTC
.	TRBV3-1	TRBD2	TRBJ2-1	CASSHPPERGEQFF	TGCGCCAGCAGCCACCCCCCGGAGCGGGGTGAGCAGTTCTTC
many	TRBV7-2	.	TRBJ2-3	CASRSTWRTDTQYF	TGTGCCAGCAGATCGACATGGCGCACAGATACGCAGTATTTT
once	TRBV4-2	TRBD1	TRBJ1-2	CAGSQAGDSSKHGYTF	TGTGCCGGCAGCCAAGCCGGGGACAGCTCGAAACATGGCTACACCTTC
many	TRBV20-1	TRBD2	TRBJ2-3	CSARGTSGNLDTQYF	TGCAGTGCTAGAGGGACTAGCGGGAACTTAGATACGCAGTATTTT
many	TRBV12-3/TRBV12-4	.	TRBJ1-1	CASSPRAGNTEAFF	TGTGCCAGCAGTCCGAGAGCGGGAAACACTGAAGCTTTCTTT
many	TRBV10-3	TRBD2	TRBJ2-1	CAISGLSGRMDNEQFF	TGTGCCATCAGTGGGTTAAGCGGGAGGATGGACAATGAGCAGTTCTTC
many	TRBV29-1	.	TRBJ2-3	CSVEDIASRGDTQYF	TGCAGCGTTGAAGATATAGCTTCTCGGGGAGATACGCAGTATTTT
many	TRBV27	.	TRBJ1-2	CASSSLHREGYGYTF	TGTGCCAGCAGTTCCCTACACCGGGAGGGGTATGGCTACACCTTC
many	TRBV28	TRBD1	TRBJ2-1	CASSFAQGSVNEQFF	TGTGCCAGCAGTTTTGCACAGGGGTCCGTCAATGAGCAGTTCTTC
few	TRBV3-1	TRBD2	TRBJ2-3	CASSQDWGDASGVTDTQYF	TGTGCCAGCAGCCAAGATTGGGGTGATGCTAGCGGAGTCACAGATACGCAGTATTTT
.	TRBV27	TRBD2	TRBJ2-3	CASSRWAGGRYTQYF	TGTGCCAGCAGCCGGTGGGCGGGAGGGCGTTATACGCAGTATTTT
.	TRBV5-4	.	TRBJ2-2	CASIDTGTSNTGELFF	TGTGCCAGCATCGATACCGGGACATCGAACACCGGGGAGCTGTTTTTT
many	TRBV2	.	TRBJ1-2	CASSGRTEWNYGYTF	TGTGCCAGCAGCGGTCGGACGGAGTGGAACTATGGCTACACCTTC
many	TRBV29-1	.	TRBJ2-3	CSVELPYRGGTDTQYF	TGCAGCGTTGAACTCCCTTACAGGGGAGGAACAGATACGCAGTATTTT
many	TRBV20-1	TRBD2	TRBJ2-7	CSARPALAGVYEQYF	TGCAGTGCTAGACCGGCACTAGCGGGAGTATACGAGCAGTACTTC
.	TRBV19	TRBD2	TRBJ2-7	CASSLIRAGGINEQYF	TGTGCCAGTAGCCTCATCAGAGCGGGAGGCATCAACGAGCAGTACTTC
many	TRBV18	TRBD2	TRBJ2-5	CASSPSGSTETQYF	TGTGCCAGCTCACCTAGCGGGAGTACGGAGACCCAGTACTTC
few	TRBV6-1	.	TRBJ2-7	CASRPRLDGEQYF	TGTGCCAGCAGGCCACGCCTCGACGGCGAGCAGTACTTC